The 2 T cell receptor beta chains given below trace back to one sample, sequenced in a study of OX40 agonist ivuxolimab in advanced cancers. Libraries were made using the immunoSEQ multiplex PCR assay. As stored in TCRdb, this immuneACCESS dataset retains in-frame rearrangements with V and J assigned. A fraction of the clones does not appear; measured against another copy, unresolved V genes explain less than half of the discrepancy, and the remainder lacks a known reason. Counted in this sample were over 35,000 clones; about 89% of them appeared once. The ten largest make up 0.45% to 0.65% of the sample. Sequenced material: CD4+ or CD8+ T cells sorted from blood, taken in a trial of the OX40 agonist ivuxolimab. These receptor sequences come from an adult with an advanced solid tumor such as melanoma, head and neck, liver or kidney cancer.

The chain uses TRBV28 and TRBJ2-1; TRBD1 matches 9 bases. The trim removed 5 bases at V and 8 bases at J, leaving 7 bases unmatched. This CDR3 has 14 residues. Germline-derived CDR1 and CDR2 are MDHEN and SYDVKM. CDR3 nucleotide sequence: TGTGCCAGCAGTCTTACGGACAGGGGCTATGAGCAGTTCTTC. Translating it yields CASSLTDRGYEQFF.

The CDR3 coding sequence is TGTGCCAGCAGTACCGCGGGGGGAAACACCATATATTTT. Protein sequence: CASSTAGGNTIYF. V gene TRBV28 combines with J gene TRBJ1-3, with D uncertain. V was clipped by 5 bases and J by 4 bases, with 9 bases between them. Per the germline V gene, CDR1 is MDHEN and CDR2 is SYDVKM. The CDR3 consists of 13 residues. Full variable domain (remainder filled in from reference TRBV28 and TRBJ1-3): DVKVTQSSRYLVKRTGEKVFLECVQDMDHENMFWYRQDPGLGLRLIYFSYDVKMKEKGDIPEGYSVSREKKERFSLILESASTNQTSMYLCASSTAGGNTIYFGEGSWLTVV.